This TCR beta chain was found in a study of identifying expanded T cells in peripheral blood. Study observations and caveats: Across healthy donors, higher total template counts meant significantly greater roughly two-week count variance. About 1.2 clones differed between technical replicates, versus around 15 and 19 over time.

During the collection period, no donor immune events like infections were recorded. About this clone: Its antigen remains unknown.

V shed 4 bases and J shed 7 bases, with 26 bases lying between them. This CDR3 is built from 19 residues. Germline lookup yields CDR1 ENHRY and CDR2 SYGVKD. Libraries were prepared by immunoSEQ multiplex PCR; TCRdb keeps only in-frame clonotypes and omits some of them. The repertoire has approximately 100,000 clones, more than 85% of them found once; the top ten carry less than 20%. The sample comprised blood. J is TRBJ1-6 and V is TRBV10-3, with D possibly being TRBD1 (5 bases). The TCR was taken from a person aged 18 to 70 in good health. The CDR3, as DNA: TGTGCCATCAGTGCGGGTTTTGATTTCAGGGACCGAGCAAATTCACCCCTCCACTTT. The encoded protein is CAISAGFDFRDRANSPLHF.